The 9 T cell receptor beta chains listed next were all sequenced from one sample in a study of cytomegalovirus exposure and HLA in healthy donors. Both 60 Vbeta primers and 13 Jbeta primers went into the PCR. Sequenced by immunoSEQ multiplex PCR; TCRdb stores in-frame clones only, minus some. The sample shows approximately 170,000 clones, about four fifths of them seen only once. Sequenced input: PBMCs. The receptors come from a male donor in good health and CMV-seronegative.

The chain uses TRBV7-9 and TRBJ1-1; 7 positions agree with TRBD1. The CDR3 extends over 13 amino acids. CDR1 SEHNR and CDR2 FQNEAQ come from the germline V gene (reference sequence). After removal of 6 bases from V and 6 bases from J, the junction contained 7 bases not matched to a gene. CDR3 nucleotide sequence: TGTGCCAGCAGGAGTACAGGGGAAGCTGAAGCTTTCTTT. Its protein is CASRSTGEAEAFF.

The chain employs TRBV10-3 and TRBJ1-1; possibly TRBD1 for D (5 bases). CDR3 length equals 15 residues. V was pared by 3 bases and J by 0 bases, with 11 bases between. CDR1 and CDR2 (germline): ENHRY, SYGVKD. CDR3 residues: CAISDARGMNTEAFF. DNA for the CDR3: TGTGCCATCAGTGATGCCCGGGGGATGAACACTGAAGCTTTCTTT.

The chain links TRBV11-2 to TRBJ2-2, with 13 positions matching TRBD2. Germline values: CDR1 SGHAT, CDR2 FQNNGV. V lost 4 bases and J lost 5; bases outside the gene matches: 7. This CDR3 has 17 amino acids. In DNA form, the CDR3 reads TGTGCCAGCAGCTACACTAGCGGGGGGGCCTTGACCGGGGAGCTGTTTTTT. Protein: CASSYTSGGALTGELFF.

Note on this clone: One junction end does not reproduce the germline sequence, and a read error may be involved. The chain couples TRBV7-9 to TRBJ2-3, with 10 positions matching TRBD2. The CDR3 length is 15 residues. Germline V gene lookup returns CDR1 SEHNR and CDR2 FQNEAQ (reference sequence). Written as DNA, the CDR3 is TGTTCCAGCAGCTGGACTAGCGGAGGCACAGATACGCAGTATTTT. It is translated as CSSSWTSGGTDTQYF.

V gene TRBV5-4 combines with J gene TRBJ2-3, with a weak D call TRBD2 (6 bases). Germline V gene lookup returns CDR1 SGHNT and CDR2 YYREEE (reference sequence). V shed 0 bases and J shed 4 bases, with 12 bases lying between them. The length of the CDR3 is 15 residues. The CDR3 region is CASSLGSSVADTQYF. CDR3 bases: TGTGCCAGCAGCTTGGGTTCTAGCGTGGCAGATACGCAGTATTTT.

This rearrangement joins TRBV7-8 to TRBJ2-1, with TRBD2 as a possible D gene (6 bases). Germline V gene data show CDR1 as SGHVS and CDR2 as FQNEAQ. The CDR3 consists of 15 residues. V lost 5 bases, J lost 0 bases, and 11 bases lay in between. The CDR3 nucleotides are TGTGCCAGCAGCCCACCGGGACTCTCCTACAATGAGCAGTTCTTC. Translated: CASSPPGLSYNEQFF.

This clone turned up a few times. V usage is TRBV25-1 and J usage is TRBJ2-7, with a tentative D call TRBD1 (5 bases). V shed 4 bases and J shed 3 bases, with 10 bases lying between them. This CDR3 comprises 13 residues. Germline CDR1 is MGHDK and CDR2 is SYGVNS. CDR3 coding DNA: TGTGCCAGCAGTGTAACAGGAGTCTACGAGCAGTACTTC. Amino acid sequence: CASSVTGVYEQYF.

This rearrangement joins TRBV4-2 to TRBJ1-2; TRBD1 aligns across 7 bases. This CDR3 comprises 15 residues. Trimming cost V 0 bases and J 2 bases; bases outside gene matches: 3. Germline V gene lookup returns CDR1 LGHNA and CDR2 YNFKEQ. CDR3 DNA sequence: TGTGCCAGCAGCCAAGAAACGGGACAGAACTATGGCTACACCTTC. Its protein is CASSQETGQNYGYTF.

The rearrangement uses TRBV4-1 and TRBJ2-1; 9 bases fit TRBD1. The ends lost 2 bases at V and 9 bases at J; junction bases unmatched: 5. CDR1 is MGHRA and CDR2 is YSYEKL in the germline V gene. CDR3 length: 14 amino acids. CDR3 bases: TGCGCCAGCAGCCAAAGGGACAGGGTCACTGAGCAGTTCTTC. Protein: CASSQRDRVTEQFF.